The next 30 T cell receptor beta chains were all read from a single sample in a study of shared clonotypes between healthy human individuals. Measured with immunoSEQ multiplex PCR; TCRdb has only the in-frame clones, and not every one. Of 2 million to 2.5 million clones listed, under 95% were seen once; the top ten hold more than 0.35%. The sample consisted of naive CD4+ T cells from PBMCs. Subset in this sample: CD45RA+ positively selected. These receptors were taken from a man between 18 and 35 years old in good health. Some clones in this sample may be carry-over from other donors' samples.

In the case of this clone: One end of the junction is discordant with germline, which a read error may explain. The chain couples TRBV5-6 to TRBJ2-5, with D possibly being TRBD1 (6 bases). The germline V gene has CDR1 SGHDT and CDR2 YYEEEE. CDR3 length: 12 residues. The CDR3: CASSLVTGLLNF. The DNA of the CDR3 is TGTGCCAGCAGCTTGGTTACAGGGTTGTTAAACTTC.

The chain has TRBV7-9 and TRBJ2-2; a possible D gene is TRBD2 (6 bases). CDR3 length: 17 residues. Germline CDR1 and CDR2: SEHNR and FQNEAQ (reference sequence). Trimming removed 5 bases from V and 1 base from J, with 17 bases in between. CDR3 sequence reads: CASSPRGSGKNTGELFF. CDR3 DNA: TGTGCCAGCAGCCCCCGGGGGAGCGGAAAGAACACCGGGGAGCTGTTTTTT. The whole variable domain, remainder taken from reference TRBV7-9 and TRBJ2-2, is DTGVSQNPRHKITKRGQNVTFRCDPISEHNRLYWYRQTLGQGPEFLTYFQNEAQLEKSRLLSDRFSAERPKGSFSTLEIQRTEQGDSAMYLCASSPRGSGKNTGELFFGEGSRLTVL.

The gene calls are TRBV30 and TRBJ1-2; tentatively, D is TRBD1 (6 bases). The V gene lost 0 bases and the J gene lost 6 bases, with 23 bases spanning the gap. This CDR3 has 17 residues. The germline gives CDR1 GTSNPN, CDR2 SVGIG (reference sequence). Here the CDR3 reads CAWSVNLRVFGTNGYTF. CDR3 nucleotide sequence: TGTGCCTGGAGTGTCAACCTTCGTGTGTTTGGGACAAATGGCTACACCTTC.

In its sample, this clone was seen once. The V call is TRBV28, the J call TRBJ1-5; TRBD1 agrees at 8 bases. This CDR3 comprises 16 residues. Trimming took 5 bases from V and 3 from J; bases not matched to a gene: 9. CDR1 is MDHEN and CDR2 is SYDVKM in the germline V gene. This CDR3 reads CASSLVDRGLNQPQHF. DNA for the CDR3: TGTGCCAGCAGTCTCGTAGACAGGGGACTCAATCAGCCCCAGCATTTT.

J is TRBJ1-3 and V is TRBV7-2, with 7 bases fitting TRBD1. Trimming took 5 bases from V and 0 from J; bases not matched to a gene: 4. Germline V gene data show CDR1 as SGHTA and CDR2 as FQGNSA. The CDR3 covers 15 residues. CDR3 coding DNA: TGTGCCAGCAGCAGACAGGGAAACTCTGGAAACACCATATATTTT. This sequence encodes CASSRQGNSGNTIYF. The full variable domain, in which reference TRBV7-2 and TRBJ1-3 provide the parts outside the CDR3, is GAGVSQSPSNKVTEKGKDVELRCDPISGHTALYWYRQSLGQGLEFLIYFQGNSAPDKSGLPSDRFSAERTGGSVSTLTIQRTQQEDSAVYLCASSRQGNSGNTIYFGEGSWLTVV.

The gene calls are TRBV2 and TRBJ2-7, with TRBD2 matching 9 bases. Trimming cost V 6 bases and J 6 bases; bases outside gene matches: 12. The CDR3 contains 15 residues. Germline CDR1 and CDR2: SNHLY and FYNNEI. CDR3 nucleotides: TGTGCCAGCAGGCCCCGGCTAGCGGGGCCCGGCGAGCAGTACTTC. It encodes CASRPRLAGPGEQYF.

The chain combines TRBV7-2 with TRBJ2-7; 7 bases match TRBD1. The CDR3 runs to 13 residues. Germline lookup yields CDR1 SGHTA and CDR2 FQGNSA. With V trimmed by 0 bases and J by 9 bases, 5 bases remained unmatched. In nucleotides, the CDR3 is TGTGCCAGCAGCTTAGCGCGACAGGGATGGCAGTACTTC. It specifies CASSLARQGWQYF.

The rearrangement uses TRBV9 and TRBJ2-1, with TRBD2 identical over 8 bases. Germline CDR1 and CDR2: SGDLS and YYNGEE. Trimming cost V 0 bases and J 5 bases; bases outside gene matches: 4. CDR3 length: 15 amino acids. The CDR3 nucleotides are TGTGCCAGCAGCGTAGACGGACTAGCACACAATGAGCAGTTCTTC. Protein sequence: CASSVDGLAHNEQFF.

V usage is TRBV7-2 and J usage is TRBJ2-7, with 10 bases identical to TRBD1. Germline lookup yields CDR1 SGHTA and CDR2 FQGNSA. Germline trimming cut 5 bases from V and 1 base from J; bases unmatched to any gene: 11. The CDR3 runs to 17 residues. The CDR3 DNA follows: TGTGCCAGCAGCCCGTGGACAGGGGGGACGAGGTCCTACGAGCAGTACTTC. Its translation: CASSPWTGGTRSYEQYF.

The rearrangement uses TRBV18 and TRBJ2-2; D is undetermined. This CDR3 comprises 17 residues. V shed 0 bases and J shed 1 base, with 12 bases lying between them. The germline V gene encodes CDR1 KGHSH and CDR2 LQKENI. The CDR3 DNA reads TGTGCCAGCTCACCACCAACGCTTTTGGGGAACACCGGGGAGCTGTTTTTT. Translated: CASSPPTLLGNTGELFF.

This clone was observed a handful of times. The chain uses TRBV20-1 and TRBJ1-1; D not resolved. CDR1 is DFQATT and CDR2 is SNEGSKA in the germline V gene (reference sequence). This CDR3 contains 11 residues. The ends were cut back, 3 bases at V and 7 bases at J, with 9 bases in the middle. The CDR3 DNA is TGCAGTGCTAGTGAATTAAGTGAAGCTTTCTTT. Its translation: CSASELSEAFF.

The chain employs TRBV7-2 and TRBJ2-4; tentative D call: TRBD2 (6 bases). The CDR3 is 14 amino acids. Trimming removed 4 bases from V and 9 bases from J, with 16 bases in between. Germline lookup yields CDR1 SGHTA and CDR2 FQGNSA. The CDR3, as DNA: TGTGCCAGCAGCTCCCCCCACATCGGGGGCATTCAGTACTTC. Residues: CASSSPHIGGIQYF.

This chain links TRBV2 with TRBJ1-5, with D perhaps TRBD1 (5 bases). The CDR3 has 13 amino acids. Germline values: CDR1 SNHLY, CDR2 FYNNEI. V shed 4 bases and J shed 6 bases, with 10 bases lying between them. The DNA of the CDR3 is TGTGCCAGCAGTGTGGAGGGGATTCAGCCCCAGCATTTT. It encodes CASSVEGIQPQHF.

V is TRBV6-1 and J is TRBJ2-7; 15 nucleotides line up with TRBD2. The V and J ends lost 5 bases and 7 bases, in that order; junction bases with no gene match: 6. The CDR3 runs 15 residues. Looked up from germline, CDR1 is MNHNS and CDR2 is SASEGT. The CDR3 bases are TGTGCCAGCAGTCCCGGACTAGCGGGAGGGGATGAGCAGTACTTC. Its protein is CASSPGLAGGDEQYF.

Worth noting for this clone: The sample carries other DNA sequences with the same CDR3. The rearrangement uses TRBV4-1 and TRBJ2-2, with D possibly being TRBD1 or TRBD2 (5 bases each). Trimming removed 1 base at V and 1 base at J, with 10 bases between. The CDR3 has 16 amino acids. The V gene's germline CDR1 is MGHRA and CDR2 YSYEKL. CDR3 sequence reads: CASSQGGRGNTGELFF. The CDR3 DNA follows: TGCGCCAGCAGCCAAGGGGGACGGGGGAACACCGGGGAGCTGTTTTTT.

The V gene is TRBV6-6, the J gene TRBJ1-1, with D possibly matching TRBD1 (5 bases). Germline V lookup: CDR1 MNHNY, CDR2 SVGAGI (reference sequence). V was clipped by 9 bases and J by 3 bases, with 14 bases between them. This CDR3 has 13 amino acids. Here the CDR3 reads CASLFRGDTEAFF. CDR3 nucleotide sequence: TGTGCCAGTCTCTTTCGGGGGGACACTGAAGCTTTCTTT.

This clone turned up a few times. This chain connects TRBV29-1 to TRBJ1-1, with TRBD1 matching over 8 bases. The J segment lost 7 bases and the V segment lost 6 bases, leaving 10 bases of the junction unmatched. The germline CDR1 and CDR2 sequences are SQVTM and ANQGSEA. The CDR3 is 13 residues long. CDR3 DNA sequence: TGCAGCGTAGAGCCCGGAGGACAGGGTGAAGCTTTCTTT. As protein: CSVEPGGQGEAFF.

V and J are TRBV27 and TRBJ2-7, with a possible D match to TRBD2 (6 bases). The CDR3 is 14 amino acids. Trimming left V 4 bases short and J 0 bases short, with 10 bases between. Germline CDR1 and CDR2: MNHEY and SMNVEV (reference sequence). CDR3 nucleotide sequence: TGTGCCAGCAGTTCGAGCGGGTTCTCCTACGAGCAGTACTTC. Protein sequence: CASSSSGFSYEQYF.

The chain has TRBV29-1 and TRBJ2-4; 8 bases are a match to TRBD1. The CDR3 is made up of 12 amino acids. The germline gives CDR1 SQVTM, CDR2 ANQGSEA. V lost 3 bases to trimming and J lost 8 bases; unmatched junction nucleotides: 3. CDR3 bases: TGCAGCGTTGAGGACAGGGCGGACATTCAGTACTTC. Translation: CSVEDRADIQYF.

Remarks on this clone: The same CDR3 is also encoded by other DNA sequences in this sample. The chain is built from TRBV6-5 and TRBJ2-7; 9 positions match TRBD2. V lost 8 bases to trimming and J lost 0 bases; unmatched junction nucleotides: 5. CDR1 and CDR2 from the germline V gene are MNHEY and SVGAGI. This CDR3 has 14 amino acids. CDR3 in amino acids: CASSRSGSSYEQYF. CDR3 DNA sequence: TGTGCCAGCTCACGTAGCGGGAGCTCCTACGAGCAGTACTTC.

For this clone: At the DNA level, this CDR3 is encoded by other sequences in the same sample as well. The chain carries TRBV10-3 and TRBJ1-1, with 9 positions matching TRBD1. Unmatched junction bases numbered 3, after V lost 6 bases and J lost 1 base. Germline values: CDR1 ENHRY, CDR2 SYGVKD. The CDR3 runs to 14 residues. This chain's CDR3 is CAISQGQGNTEAFF. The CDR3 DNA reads TGTGCCATCAGCCAGGGACAGGGGAACACTGAAGCTTTCTTT.

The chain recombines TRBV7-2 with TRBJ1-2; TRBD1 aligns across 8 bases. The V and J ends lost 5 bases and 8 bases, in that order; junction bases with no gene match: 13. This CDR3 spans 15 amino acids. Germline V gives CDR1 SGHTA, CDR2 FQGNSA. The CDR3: CASSPGQGGLGGYTF. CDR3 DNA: TGTGCCAGCAGCCCCGGACAGGGAGGTTTGGGGGGCTACACCTTC.

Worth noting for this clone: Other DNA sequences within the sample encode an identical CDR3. The chain's CDR3 is CASSLGSATNEKLFF. The CDR3 DNA sequence: TGCGCCAGCAGCTTGGGGAGCGCAACTAATGAAAAACTGTTTTTT. The chain has TRBV5-1 and TRBJ1-4, with D hard to call. Germline loops: CDR1 SGHRS, CDR2 YFSETQ. Trimming left V 0 bases short and J 0 bases short, with 6 bases between. CDR3 size: 15 residues.

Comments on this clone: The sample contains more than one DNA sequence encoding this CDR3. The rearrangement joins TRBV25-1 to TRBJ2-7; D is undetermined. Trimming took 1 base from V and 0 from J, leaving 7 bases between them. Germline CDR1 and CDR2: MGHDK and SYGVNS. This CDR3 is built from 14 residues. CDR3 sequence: CASSESGSSYEQYF. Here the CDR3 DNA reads TGTGCCAGCAGTGAATCCGGGTCCTCCTACGAGCAGTACTTC.

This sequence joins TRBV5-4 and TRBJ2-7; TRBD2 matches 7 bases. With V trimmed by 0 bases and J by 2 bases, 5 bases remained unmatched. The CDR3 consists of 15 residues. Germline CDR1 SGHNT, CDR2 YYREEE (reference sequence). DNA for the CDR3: TGTGCCAGCAGCTTGGCCGGGGGGAGGACCTACGAGCAGTACTTC. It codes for CASSLAGGRTYEQYF.

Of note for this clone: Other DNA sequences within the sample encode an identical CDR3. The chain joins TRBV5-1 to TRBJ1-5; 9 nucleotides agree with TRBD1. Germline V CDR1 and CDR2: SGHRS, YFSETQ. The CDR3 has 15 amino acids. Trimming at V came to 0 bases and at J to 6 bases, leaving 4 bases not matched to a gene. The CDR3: CASSLDGQGIQPQHF. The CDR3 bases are TGCGCCAGCAGCTTGGATGGACAGGGGATTCAGCCCCAGCATTTT.

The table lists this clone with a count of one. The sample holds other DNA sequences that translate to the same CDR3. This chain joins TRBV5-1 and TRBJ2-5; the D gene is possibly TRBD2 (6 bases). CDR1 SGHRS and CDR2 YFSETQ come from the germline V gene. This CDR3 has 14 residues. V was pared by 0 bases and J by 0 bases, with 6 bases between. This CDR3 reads CASSLGRDQETQYF. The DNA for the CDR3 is TGCGCCAGCAGCTTGGGGAGGGACCAAGAGACCCAGTACTTC.

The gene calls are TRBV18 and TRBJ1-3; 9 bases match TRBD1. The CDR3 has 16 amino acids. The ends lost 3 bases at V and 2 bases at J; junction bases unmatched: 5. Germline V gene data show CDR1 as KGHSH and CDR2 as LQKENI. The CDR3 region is CASSPFRDRAGNTIYF. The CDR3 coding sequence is TGTGCCAGCTCACCGTTCCGGGACAGGGCTGGAAACACCATATATTTT.

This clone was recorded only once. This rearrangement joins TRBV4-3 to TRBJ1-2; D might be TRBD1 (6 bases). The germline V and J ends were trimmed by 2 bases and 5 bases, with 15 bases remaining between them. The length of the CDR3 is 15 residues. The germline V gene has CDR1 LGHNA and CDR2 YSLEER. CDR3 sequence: CASSQPLDRPYGYTF. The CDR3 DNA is TGCGCCAGCAGCCAACCGTTGGACAGACCGTATGGCTACACCTTC.

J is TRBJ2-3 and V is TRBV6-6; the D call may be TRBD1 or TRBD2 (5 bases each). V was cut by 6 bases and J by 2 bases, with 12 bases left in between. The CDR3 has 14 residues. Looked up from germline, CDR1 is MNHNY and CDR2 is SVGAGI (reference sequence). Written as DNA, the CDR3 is TGTGCCAGCAGGCCACGGGACCACACAGATACGCAGTATTTT. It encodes CASRPRDHTDTQYF.